Shown below are 10 T cell receptor beta chains from a single sample sequenced in a study of metastatic and nonmetastatic thyroid tumors. The entire patient cohort was treatment-naive prior to thyroid surgery. TCRdb re-called the PCR reads through MiXCR. Of approximately 28,000 clones listed, 20% to 25% are singletons. Sequencing was done on a sample of blood. The receptors come from a female donor with papillary thyroid cancer or a benign thyroid nodule (not recorded which). Some clones in this sample may be carry-over from other donors' samples.

This clone was seen at least ten times. The chain uses TRBV30 and TRBJ1-1; D is unclear. Germline V CDR1 and CDR2: GTSNPN, SVGIG (reference sequence). This CDR3 is built from 13 residues. V was cut by 7 bases and J by 0 bases, with 12 bases left in between. The DNA for the CDR3 is TGTGCCTCCGCCTTGACGGTGAACACTGAAGCTTTCTTT. Residues: CASALTVNTEAFF.

This clone was recorded many times. The chain's CDR3 is CASTRTGWWDQPQHF. The CDR3 DNA reads TGTGCCAGTACCCGGACGGGGTGGTGGGATCAGCCCCAGCATTTT. The chain uses TRBV19 and TRBJ1-5, with D unresolved. V gave up 7 bases and J gave up 5 bases, with 18 bases separating them. The CDR3 totals 15 residues. CDR1 LNHDA and CDR2 SQIVND come from the germline V gene (reference sequence).

With respect to this clone: This may be a read error, as it is one base from a much larger clone. CDR3 sequence (DNA): TGCAGCTTCAGCCTAGGGGGCATGAACACTGAAGCTTTCTTT. Encoded protein: CSFSLGGMNTEAFF. The rearrangement joins TRBV29-1 to TRBJ1-1; 7 positions agree with TRBD1. From germline, CDR1 is SQVTM and CDR2 ANQGSEA. The CDR3 sequence is 14 residues long. Losses at the gene ends were 8 bases for V and 0 bases for J; bases not matched to a gene: 9.

The chain links TRBV11-1 to TRBJ2-2; D is unclear. The ends were cut back, 3 bases at V and 7 bases at J, with 15 bases in the middle. The CDR3 is 15 residues long. Germline lookup yields CDR1 SGHAT and CDR2 FQDESV (reference sequence). The CDR3 nucleotides are TGTGCCAGCAGCTTCCGTGAAATACACGGCGGGGAGCTGTTTTTT. Its protein product is CASSFREIHGGELFF. Supplemented by reference TRBV11-1 and TRBJ2-2, the full variable domain reads EAEVAQSPRYKITEKSQAVAFWCDPISGHATLYWYRQILGQGPELLVQFQDESVVDDSQLPKDRFSAERLKGVDSTLKIQPAELGDSAMYLCASSFREIHGGELFFGEGSRLTVL.

This clone was picked up a small number of times. CDR3 protein: CSSARTGSSYEQYF. CDR3 in DNA: TGCAGCTCAGCCCGGACAGGGAGCTCCTACGAGCAGTACTTC. The gene calls are TRBV29-1 and TRBJ2-7; 8 bases match TRBD1. V gave up 8 bases and J gave up 0 bases; unmatched junction bases: 9. The CDR3 extends over 14 amino acids. Germline V gene lookup returns CDR1 SQVTM and CDR2 ANQGSEA.

This clone has a count of ten or more. The V call is TRBV6-4, the J call TRBJ1-2, with 8 bases matching TRBD1. This CDR3 spans 13 amino acids. The germline gives CDR1 MRHNA, CDR2 SNTAGT. J gave up 2 bases and V 8 bases, and 4 bases lay outside the gene matches. The chain's CDR3 is CASPGQANYGYTF. CDR3 DNA: TGTGCCAGCCCGGGACAGGCAAACTATGGCTACACCTTC.

There are many counts of this clone. With a much larger clone just one base away, this may be a read error. The chain is built from TRBV6-2 or TRBV6-3 and TRBJ1-2; the D gene is possibly TRBD1 (5 bases). Germline lookup yields CDR1 MNHEY and CDR2 SVGEGT. The CDR3 extends over 11 amino acids. CDR3 bases: TGCGCCAGCAGTTATTGGGACGGCTACACCTTC. Translation gives CASSYWDGYTF.

This chain connects TRBV20-1 to TRBJ2-7; TRBD1 is a possible D gene (6 bases). CDR1 and CDR2 from the germline V gene are DFQATT and SNEGSKA (reference sequence). The CDR3 totals 16 residues. V lost 0 bases to trimming and J lost 0 bases, with 15 bases between them. CDR3 sequence reads: CSARDYRAPLSYEQYF. CDR3 nucleotides: TGCAGTGCTAGAGACTACAGGGCCCCCCTCTCCTACGAGCAGTACTTC.

The J gene is TRBJ2-1, the V gene TRBV7-6; D remains unclear. In germline, CDR1 is SGHVS, CDR2 FNYEAQ. The V and J ends lost 1 base and 1 base respectively, with 5 bases between them. The CDR3 is 14 amino acids. This CDR3 reads CASSLVGSYNEQFF. The CDR3 coding sequence is TGTGCCAGCAGCTTAGTTGGGTCCTACAATGAGCAGTTCTTC.

Judged by abundance, this clone is medium-sized. The J gene is TRBJ2-3, the V gene TRBV6-4; 10 bases agree with TRBD1. The CDR3 covers 15 residues. V lost 6 bases to trimming and J lost 4 bases; unmatched junction nucleotides: 7. The V gene's germline CDR1 is MRHNA and CDR2 SNTAGT. This CDR3 reads CASSLTGGEADTQYF. The CDR3 bases are TGTGCCAGCAGCTTGACAGGGGGCGAAGCAGATACGCAGTATTTT.